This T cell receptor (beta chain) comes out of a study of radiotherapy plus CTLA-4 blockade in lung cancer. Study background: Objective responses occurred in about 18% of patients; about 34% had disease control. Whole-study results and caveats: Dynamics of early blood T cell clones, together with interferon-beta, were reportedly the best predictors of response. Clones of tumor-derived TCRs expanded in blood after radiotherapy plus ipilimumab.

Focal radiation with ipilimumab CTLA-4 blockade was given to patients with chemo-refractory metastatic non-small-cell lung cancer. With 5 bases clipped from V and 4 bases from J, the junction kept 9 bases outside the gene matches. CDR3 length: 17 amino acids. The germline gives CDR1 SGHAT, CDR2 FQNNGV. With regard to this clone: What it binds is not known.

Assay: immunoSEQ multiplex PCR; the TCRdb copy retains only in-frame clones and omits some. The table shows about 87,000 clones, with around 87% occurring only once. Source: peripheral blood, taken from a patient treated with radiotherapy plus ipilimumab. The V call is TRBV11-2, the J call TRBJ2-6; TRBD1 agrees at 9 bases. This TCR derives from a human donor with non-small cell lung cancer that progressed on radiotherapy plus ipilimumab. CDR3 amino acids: CASSPGTGYPGANVLTF. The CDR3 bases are TGTGCCAGCAGCCCCGGGACAGGGTATCCCGGGGCCAACGTCCTGACTTTC.